The 26 T cell receptor beta chains given below trace back to one sample, sequenced in a study of T cell repertoires in cytomegalovirus infection. In TCRdb, the reads were re-called with MiXCR into one record per CDR3 protein. The table shows about 230,000 distinct CDR3 sequences, with roughly 22% occurring only once. The sample was CD8+ T cells from PBMCs. The source of these receptors is a human donor in good health (CMV status not recorded). Some clones in this sample may be carry-over from other donors' samples.

The rearrangement joins TRBV25-1 to TRBJ1-4; no clear D. The CDR3 spans 14 residues. V dropped 5 bases and J dropped 8 bases, with 15 bases sitting between them. CDR1 MGHDK and CDR2 SYGVNS come from the germline V gene. CDR3 residues: CASSPRASGEKLFF. CDR3 DNA sequence: TGTGCCAGCAGTCCTCGGGCTTCGGGGGAAAAACTGTTTTTT.

This clonotype has at least ten counts. V usage is TRBV7-9 and J usage is TRBJ2-3; D may be TRBD1 (6 bases). V gave up 1 base and J gave up 4 bases, with 9 bases separating them. Germline V gene data show CDR1 as SEHNR and CDR2 as FQNEAQ (reference sequence). The CDR3 covers 14 residues. CDR3 sequence reads: CASSLGGLADTQYF. CDR3 bases: TGTGCCAGCAGCTTAGGGGGGCTCGCAGATACGCAGTATTTT.

With respect to this clonotype: A much larger clone lies one base from this, so it may be a read error. This likely comes from a read error, as the CDR3 has no conserved phenylalanine or tryptophan at its end. The chain links TRBV12-5 to TRBJ1-5; no clear D. The CDR3 loop spans 12 amino acids. Between the trimmed V and J ends, which lost 1 base and 4 bases, there was a span of 2 bases. Germline CDR1 reads LGHNT; CDR2 reads FRNRAP. CDR3 protein: CASGLANQPQHL. The CDR3 nucleotides are TGTGCTAGTGGTTTGGCGAATCAGCCCCAGCATCTT.

This clonotype was picked up many times. The rearrangement uses TRBV7-8 and TRBJ2-2; a possible D gene is TRBD1 (6 bases). Germline-derived CDR1 and CDR2 are SGHVS and FQNEAQ. The CDR3 loop spans 21 amino acids. V was pared by 1 base and J by 4 bases, with 28 bases between. CDR3 coding DNA: TGTGCCAGCAGCTTAGGGGGGTTTAATGGGGGCGTTCAGCTGGGCACCGGGGAGCTGTTTTTT. Amino acids: CASSLGGFNGGVQLGTGELFF.

This clonotype was observed a handful of times. The V gene is TRBV29-1, the J gene TRBJ1-5; D ambiguous. This CDR3 has 13 amino acids. Germline CDR1 reads SQVTM; CDR2 reads ANQGSEA. The V end lost 3 bases, the J end lost 3 bases, and 9 bases lay between the germline ends. CDR3 nucleotides: TGCAGCGTTGAGGACGGCATCAATCAGCCCCAGCATTTT. Amino acid sequence: CSVEDGINQPQHF.

The sample holds a few counts of this clonotype. The genes are TRBV5-1 and TRBJ2-2; the D gene could be TRBD1 or TRBD2 (5 bases each). V was trimmed by 0 bases and J by 3 bases, leaving 12 bases between them. The CDR3 has 16 amino acids. Germline CDR1 and CDR2: SGHRS and YFSETQ. Written as DNA, the CDR3 is TGCGCCAGCAGCTTGGATGGGGGTTATGACACCGGGGAGCTGTTTTTT. The encoded protein is CASSLDGGYDTGELFF.

This clonotype was counted ten times or more. V gene TRBV4-1 combines with J gene TRBJ2-1, with D perhaps matching TRBD1 or TRBD2 (5 bases each). V lost 8 bases, J lost 1 base, and 15 bases lay in between. CDR1 and CDR2 (germline): MGHRA, YSYEKL. The CDR3 runs 15 residues. The CDR3 spells CASGERDDSYNEQFF. Here the CDR3 DNA reads TGCGCCAGCGGAGAAAGGGACGATTCCTACAATGAGCAGTTCTTC.

In regard to this clonotype: This clone may be a read error of a much larger clone one base away. The chain combines TRBV27 with TRBJ2-3; D is ambiguous. CDR3 size: 15 residues. Germline CDR1 is MNHEY and CDR2 is SMNVEV (reference sequence). The CDR3 protein is CASSFLSVSTDTQCF. The CDR3, as DNA: TGTGCCAGCAGTTTCCTCAGCGTTAGCACAGATACGCAGTGTTTT.

As for this clonotype: Given a much more abundant clone one base away, this may be a read error. The chain joins TRBV7-8 to TRBJ2-1; D remains unclear. Germline V gene lookup returns CDR1 SGHVS and CDR2 FQNEAQ. This CDR3 region has 15 residues. In DNA, the CDR3 is TGTACCAGCAGCTTAGCCCCGGGCCGCCCCAATGAGCAGTTCTTC. It codes for CTSSLAPGRPNEQFF.

This clonotype was seen more than once but under ten times. The DNA of the CDR3 is TGTGCCAGTAGTATAGGGTCTCCTGCCGGGGAGCTGTTTTTT. It translates to CASSIGSPAGELFF. V and J are TRBV19 and TRBJ2-2; D is unresolved. From germline, CDR1 is LNHDA and CDR2 SQIVND (reference sequence). The CDR3 runs to 14 residues. Between the trimmed V and J ends, which lost 1 base and 6 bases, there was a span of 9 bases.

The gene calls are TRBV19 and TRBJ2-2; a weak D match, TRBD1 (6 bases). Per germline, CDR1 LNHDA and CDR2 SQIVND (reference sequence). CDR3 length equals 16 residues. Trimming left V 5 bases short and J 2 bases short, with 15 bases between. The CDR3 nucleotides are TGTGCCAGTAGTCCCTACGACAGGATCAACACCGGGGAGCTGTTTTTT. Its translation is CASSPYDRINTGELFF.

The chain uses TRBV6-6 and TRBJ2-7; D uncertain. The J call is uncertain, as TRBJ2-1 better fits the DNA end. This CDR3 is built from 13 residues. Germline CDR1 is MNHNY and CDR2 is SVGAGI (reference sequence). The CDR3 sequence is CASSLGFSYEQFF. CDR3 sequence (DNA): TGTGCCAGCAGTTTGGGATTCTCTTACGAGCAGTTCTTC.

This clonotype was observed at least ten times. The V gene is TRBV2, the J gene TRBJ2-1; TRBD1 aligns across 10 bases. CDR3 length: 14 amino acids. CDR1 is SNHLY and CDR2 is FYNNEI in the germline V gene. V lost 7 bases to trimming and J lost 7 bases; unmatched junction nucleotides: 7. CDR3 coding DNA: TGTGCCAGCATCAGGACAGGGGGTGTGAATGAGCAGTTCTTC. As protein: CASIRTGGVNEQFF.

This clonotype was recorded many times. J is TRBJ1-4 and V is TRBV28; D gene unclear. Germline CDR1 MDHEN, CDR2 SYDVKM. The germline V and J ends were trimmed by 6 bases and 0 bases, with 17 bases remaining between them. The CDR3 extends over 17 amino acids. The CDR3 reads CASSLEPRIATNEKLFF. CDR3 nucleotide sequence: TGTGCCAGCAGCCTCGAACCTAGGATTGCAACTAATGAAAAACTGTTTTTT. The full variable domain, with the rest looked up from reference TRBV28 and TRBJ1-4, is DVKVTQSSRYLVKRTGEKVFLECVQDMDHENMFWYRQDPGLGLRLIYFSYDVKMKEKGDIPEGYSVSREKKERFSLILESASTNQTSMYLCASSLEPRIATNEKLFFGSGTQLSVL.

This clonotype has a single count. A clone one base away is much larger, so this may be a read error. Because the CDR3 is missing its conserved closing phenylalanine or tryptophan, this is likely a read error. The chain recombines TRBV7-4 with TRBJ1-3; D uncertain. V gave up 5 bases and J gave up 2 bases, with 16 bases separating them. The CDR3 consists of 16 residues. The germline V gene encodes CDR1 SGHVT and CDR2 SQSDAQ. The CDR3 here is CASSPPSGDPGNTIYL. CDR3 coding DNA: TGTGCCAGCAGCCCCCCGAGTGGGGATCCTGGAAACACCATATATCTT.

The V call is TRBV6-2 or TRBV6-3, the J call TRBJ2-5; 13 nucleotides agree with TRBD2. CDR1 is MNHEY, CDR2 SVGEGT, per germline. There are 16 residues in the CDR3. With 6 bases clipped from V and 2 bases from J, the junction kept 6 bases outside the gene matches. CDR3 sequence: CASSGGLAGAQETQYF. The CDR3 DNA follows: TGTGCCAGCAGCGGCGGACTAGCGGGGGCACAAGAGACCCAGTACTTC.

The chain joins TRBV15 to TRBJ2-5; D unclear. Germline V gives CDR1 LNHNV, CDR2 YYDKDF (reference sequence). V gave up 1 base and J gave up 5 bases, with 5 bases separating them. The CDR3 has 12 residues. The CDR3 bases are TGTGCCACCAGCAGAGGTTGGGAGACCCAGTACTTC. Translation: CATSRGWETQYF. Variable domain in full (rest from reference TRBV15 and TRBJ2-5): DAMVIQNPRYQVTQFGKPVTLSCSQTLNHNVMYWYQQKSSQAPKLLFHYYDKDFNNEADTPDNFQSRRPNTSFCFLDIRSPGLGDTAMYLCATSRGWETQYFGPGTRLLVL.

On this clonotype: A much larger clone differs from this one at a single base, so this may be a read error. CDR3 region: CASSTLAGTAYERYF. The CDR3 region has the DNA TGTGCCAGCAGTACCCTGGCCGGGACAGCTTACGAGCGGTACTTC. The chain carries TRBV7-4 and TRBJ2-7; TRBD1 matches 7 bases. CDR3 size: 15 residues. Looked up from germline, CDR1 is SGHVT and CDR2 is SQSDAQ. Full variable domain (missing parts from reference TRBV7-4 and TRBJ2-7): GAGVSQSPRYKVAKRGRDVALRCDSISGHVTLYWYRQTLGQGSEVLTYSQSDAQRDKSGRPSGRFSAERPERSVSTLKIQRTEQGDSAVYLCASSTLAGTAYERYFGPGTRLTVT.

This chain connects TRBV12-5 to TRBJ2-7; TRBD1 matches 7 bases. This CDR3 has 12 residues. Germline CDR1 and CDR2: LGHNT and FRNRAP. The V and J ends lost 6 bases and 6 bases, in that order; junction bases with no gene match: 5. CDR3: CASGVYRGEQYF. CDR3 in DNA: TGTGCTAGTGGCGTCTACAGGGGCGAGCAGTACTTC.

The CDR3 loop is CASSEKGGRTEAFF. The CDR3 coding sequence is TGTGCCAGCAGTGAAAAGGGAGGGAGGACTGAAGCTTTCTTT. The chain carries TRBV6-1 and TRBJ1-1; D uncertain. Germline CDR1 and CDR2: MNHNS and SASEGT. V dropped 2 bases and J dropped 5 bases, with 12 bases sitting between them. This CDR3 has 14 amino acids.

This clonotype has a count of ten or more. This chain links TRBV7-6 with TRBJ2-2; 9 bases fit TRBD2. The V gene's germline CDR1 is SGHVS and CDR2 FNYEAQ. CDR3 length: 16 residues. After removal of 3 bases from V and 2 bases from J, the junction contained 4 bases not matched to a gene. DNA for the CDR3: TGTGCCAGCAGCTTGGCCGGGACTAGCAACACCGGGGAGCTGTTTTTT. Translating it yields CASSLAGTSNTGELFF.

The chain joins TRBV2 to TRBJ2-2; D perhaps matches TRBD2 (6 bases). The germline V gene has CDR1 SNHLY and CDR2 FYNNEI. V lost 8 bases and J 1 base, leaving 17 bases between the germline ends. The CDR3 loop spans 16 amino acids. CDR3: CASDIILGGNTGELFF. For the CDR3, the DNA is TGTGCCAGCGACATCATCCTGGGGGGGAACACCGGGGAGCTGTTTTTT.

This clonotype was found once. V usage is TRBV28 and J usage is TRBJ2-3; 12 positions agree with TRBD2. Germline V gene lookup returns CDR1 MDHEN and CDR2 SYDVKM. The CDR3 loop spans 15 amino acids. J was trimmed by 4 bases and V by 3 bases; bases with no gene match: 2. CDR3 amino acids: CASSFRTSGADTQYF. In nucleotides, the CDR3 is TGTGCCAGCAGTTTCAGGACTAGCGGGGCAGATACGCAGTATTTT.

The genes are TRBV5-6 and TRBJ1-1; D may be TRBD1 (5 bases). CDR3 length: 14 residues. Germline V lookup: CDR1 SGHDT, CDR2 YYEEEE. V was trimmed by 0 bases and J by 6 bases, leaving 12 bases between them. The CDR3 reads CASSLEVGAPEAFF. In DNA form, the CDR3 reads TGTGCCAGCAGCTTGGAAGTAGGGGCCCCTGAAGCTTTCTTT. Supplemented by reference TRBV5-6 and TRBJ1-1, the full variable domain reads DAGVTQSPTHLIKTRGQQVTLRCSPKSGHDTVSWYQQALGQGPQFIFQYYEEEERQRGNFPDRFSGHQFPNYSSELNVNALLLGDSALYLCASSLEVGAPEAFFGQGTRLTVV.

This clonotype showed up many times. The chain combines TRBV2 with TRBJ2-7; 8 nucleotides match TRBD1. V was pared by 10 bases and J by 4 bases, with 12 bases of the junction left unmatched. The CDR3 covers 14 residues. Per the germline V gene, CDR1 is SNHLY and CDR2 is FYNNEI. The CDR3 loop reads CATHQGAQDYEQYF. The CDR3 DNA is TGTGCCACCCACCAGGGGGCCCAGGATTACGAGCAGTACTTC.

This clonotype has a count of ten or more. The gene calls are TRBV4-1 and TRBJ1-1, with a weak D call TRBD1 (5 bases). The germline V gene encodes CDR1 MGHRA and CDR2 YSYEKL. This CDR3 has 12 amino acids. V shed 8 bases and J shed 5 bases, with 12 bases lying between them. As DNA, the CDR3 is TGCGCCAGCCGCCGGGGGAATACTGAAGCTTTCTTT. Amino acid sequence: CASRRGNTEAFF.